Sequencing of this TCR beta chain was carried out in a study of regulatory T cells in long-lasting Graves disease. Researchers made TCR beta libraries by using iRepertoire HTBI primers and running Arm-PCR on CDR3 regions. TCRdb used MiXCR to reprocess the multiplex PCR reads, holding one entry per CDR3 protein. The repertoire holds approximately 500,000 distinct CDR3 sequences, with about 22% as singletons. Overall study results and limits: Graves' patients with persistent disease showed TCR diversity lower than patients newly diagnosed. Persistent patients had more shared public clonotypes (under 3,000) than new patients (around 1,000).

This clonotype was observed a handful of times. The antigen remains unidentified. Documented time point: persistent/refractory GD, antithyroid drugs over 5 years with positive TRAb. PBMC RNA served as the TCR library source. Per American Thyroid Association guidelines, Graves' disease was diagnosed. This receptor was identified in a female donor with Graves disease. Here the sequenced sample was peripheral blood mononuclear cells (PBMCs), taken when the disease was refractory, from a patient treated with antithyroid drugs.

CDR3 protein: CASSFQGLGTEAFF. The CDR3 DNA is TGCGCCAGCAGCTTCCAGGGGCTTGGCACTGAAGCTTTCTTT. The rearrangement links TRBV5-1 to TRBJ1-1; tentatively, D is TRBD1 (6 bases). Trimming pared 2 bases from V and 4 bases from J, leaving 12 bases between. CDR1 is SGHRS and CDR2 is YFSETQ in the germline V gene. The CDR3 runs 14 residues.